The rows below give T cell receptor beta chains drawn from one sample of a study of circulating and synovial CD4+ cells in juvenile arthritis. Clones were read by immunoSEQ multiplex PCR, and TCRdb kept only the in-frame ones, dropping some. The table records about 32,000 clones, around 93% of them present only once. Sequencing used CD4+ T cells from blood. The receptors were sampled from a human donor with juvenile idiopathic arthritis. The CDR3 runs from the conserved cysteine through the conserved F or W. A D gene is named only where the DNA matches it firmly. Clone size, where shown, is once, few, many, or a class for clones that have expanded.

cdr3_aa: CASSVGRQGGETQYF
cdr3_nt: TGTGCCAGCAGCGTAGGTCGGCAGGGTGGAGAGACCCAGTACTTC
clone_size: -
d_call: -
v_call: TRBV9
j_call: TRBJ2-5

cdr3_aa: CASSFFQGLSPTGELFF
cdr3_nt: TGTGCCAGCAGTTTCTTTCAGGGACTATCCCCCACCGGGGAGCTGTTTTTT
clone_size: -
d_call: TRBD2
v_call: TRBV27
j_call: TRBJ2-2

cdr3_aa: CASSADRALAQYF
cdr3_nt: TGTGCCAGTAGTGCAGACAGGGCCTTAGCCCAGTACTTC
clone_size: -
d_call: TRBD1
v_call: TRBV19
j_call: TRBJ2-5

cdr3_aa: CASRARDTSRNTIYF
cdr3_nt: TGTGCCAGCAGGGCCCGGGACACCTCCAGAAACACCATATATTTT
clone_size: -
d_call: -
v_call: TRBV6-5
j_call: TRBJ1-3

cdr3_aa: CASNPRQGDYEQYF
cdr3_nt: TGTGCCAGCAACCCCAGACAGGGAGACTACGAGCAGTACTTC
clone_size: -
d_call: TRBD1
v_call: TRBV11-3
j_call: TRBJ2-7

cdr3_aa: CSPRSSNQPQHF
cdr3_nt: TGCAGCCCTCGGAGTAGCAATCAGCCCCAGCATTTT
clone_size: once
d_call: -
v_call: TRBV29-1
j_call: TRBJ1-5

cdr3_aa: CASSQDGGARSEKLFF
cdr3_nt: TGCGCCAGCAGCCAAGACGGGGGGGCTCGGAGTGAAAAACTGTTTTTT
clone_size: -
d_call: -
v_call: TRBV4-1
j_call: TRBJ1-4

cdr3_aa: CASSVARINRPQHF
cdr3_nt: TGTGCCAGCAGCGTAGCGCGGATTAATCGGCCCCAGCATTTT
clone_size: once
d_call: -
v_call: TRBV9
j_call: TRBJ1-5

cdr3_aa: CASSYVPLNTEAFF
cdr3_nt: TGTGCCAGCAGCTATGTTCCTTTGAACACTGAAGCTTTCTTT
clone_size: -
d_call: -
v_call: TRBV5-4
j_call: TRBJ1-1

cdr3_aa: CATSRRPRGGVDEQYF
cdr3_nt: TGTGCCACCAGCAGGCGACCCCGGGGGGGGGTGGACGAGCAGTACTTC
clone_size: once
d_call: TRBD2
v_call: TRBV15
j_call: TRBJ2-7

cdr3_aa: CASSLGVRETQYF
cdr3_nt: TGTGCCAGCAGCTTAGGAGTGAGAGAGACCCAGTACTTC
clone_size: -
d_call: -
v_call: TRBV11-3
j_call: TRBJ2-5

cdr3_aa: CATSRQGANEQFF
cdr3_nt: TGTGCCACCAGTAGACAGGGGGCAAATGAGCAGTTCTTC
clone_size: -
d_call: TRBD1
v_call: TRBV15
j_call: TRBJ2-1

cdr3_aa: CASSQMPAGEWTQYF
cdr3_nt: TGTGCCAGCAGCCAGATGCCGGCGGGAGAATGGACCCAGTACTTC
clone_size: -
d_call: TRBD2
v_call: TRBV9
j_call: TRBJ2-5

cdr3_aa: CASSVGVQGVYGYTF
cdr3_nt: TGTGCCAGCAGCGTAGGTGTACAGGGGGTCTATGGCTACACCTTC
clone_size: -
d_call: TRBD1
v_call: TRBV9
j_call: TRBJ1-2

cdr3_aa: CASSQDPLAGVYEQYF
cdr3_nt: TGTGCCAGCAGCCAAGATCCCCTAGCGGGAGTTTATGAGCAGTACTTC
clone_size: once
d_call: TRBD2
v_call: TRBV4-2
j_call: TRBJ2-7

cdr3_aa: CASPGSGTGELFF
cdr3_nt: TGTGCCAGCCCCGGGTCGGGCACCGGGGAGCTGTTTTTT
clone_size: -
d_call: -
v_call: TRBV6-1
j_call: TRBJ2-2

cdr3_aa: CAWSVGLAGEETQYF
cdr3_nt: TGTGCCTGGAGTGTCGGACTAGCGGGGGAAGAGACCCAGTACTTC
clone_size: -
d_call: TRBD2
v_call: TRBV30
j_call: TRBJ2-5

cdr3_aa: CASSLGLAVYNEQFF
cdr3_nt: TGTGCCAGCAGCTTAGGGTTAGCGGTCTACAATGAGCAGTTCTTC
clone_size: -
d_call: -
v_call: TRBV7-3
j_call: TRBJ2-1

cdr3_aa: CAIREQGWETQYF
cdr3_nt: TGTGCCATCAGGGAGCAGGGGTGGGAGACCCAGTACTTC
clone_size: -
d_call: -
v_call: TRBV10-3
j_call: TRBJ2-5

cdr3_aa: CASSLVQEYGYTF
cdr3_nt: TGCGCCAGCAGCTTGGTTCAGGAATATGGCTACACCTTC
clone_size: -
d_call: -
v_call: TRBV5-1
j_call: TRBJ1-2

cdr3_aa: CASRSDRGRNNQPQHF
cdr3_nt: TGTGCAAGTCGCTCGGACAGGGGGCGAAATAATCAGCCCCAGCATTTT
clone_size: -
d_call: -
v_call: TRBV12-2
j_call: TRBJ1-5

cdr3_aa: CASSQSGREGSTDTQYF
cdr3_nt: TGCGCCAGCAGTCAATCAGGGCGGGAGGGGAGCACAGATACGCAGTATTTT
clone_size: -
d_call: TRBD2
v_call: TRBV23-1
j_call: TRBJ2-3

cdr3_aa: CASTPGRREGTEQFF
cdr3_nt: TGTGCCAGCACCCCCGGGCGGCGGGAGGGCACGGAGCAGTTCTTC
clone_size: -
d_call: TRBD2
v_call: TRBV28
j_call: TRBJ2-1

cdr3_aa: CASSLWGGGELLF
cdr3_nt: TGTGCCAGCAGCCTCTGGGGTGGCGGGGAGCTGCTTTTT
clone_size: -
d_call: -
v_call: TRBV27
j_call: TRBJ2-2

cdr3_aa: CASSLAGGIGGGSEKLFF
cdr3_nt: TGTGCCAGCAGCTTGGCCGGGGGGATCGGAGGGGGGAGTGAAAAACTGTTTTTT
clone_size: -
d_call: -
v_call: TRBV5-6
j_call: TRBJ1-4

cdr3_aa: CASRNRGNSYNEQFF
cdr3_nt: TGTGCCAGTAGGAACAGGGGAAATTCCTACAATGAGCAGTTCTTC
clone_size: -
d_call: TRBD1
v_call: TRBV19
j_call: TRBJ2-1

cdr3_aa: CASSRLLQETQYF
cdr3_nt: TGTGCCAGCAGCCGGCTACTACAAGAGACCCAGTACTTC
clone_size: once
d_call: -
v_call: TRBV14
j_call: TRBJ2-5

cdr3_aa: CASSPGTSDNIRTGELFF
cdr3_nt: TGTGCCAGCAGCCCCGGGACTAGCGACAATATTCGGACCGGGGAGCTGTTTTTT
clone_size: -
d_call: TRBD2
v_call: TRBV7-3
j_call: TRBJ2-2

cdr3_aa: CASVRGSNEKLFF
cdr3_nt: TGTGCCAGCGTTCGGGGGAGCAACGAAAAACTGTTTTTT
clone_size: -
d_call: -
v_call: TRBV6-4
j_call: TRBJ1-4

cdr3_aa: CASSSGRGYGYTF
cdr3_nt: TGTGCCAGCAGCTCCGGGAGGGGATATGGCTACACCTTC
clone_size: -
d_call: -
v_call: TRBV6-6
j_call: TRBJ1-2

cdr3_aa: CASSFRPGLAGEERNEQFF
cdr3_nt: TGTGCCAGCAGCTTTCGTCCGGGACTAGCGGGAGAGGAGCGCAATGAGCAGTTCTTC
clone_size: -
d_call: TRBD2
v_call: TRBV7-2
j_call: TRBJ2-1

cdr3_aa: CSVEQLANEQFF
cdr3_nt: TGCAGCGTTGAGCAGCTAGCGAACGAGCAGTTCTTC
clone_size: -
d_call: -
v_call: TRBV29-1
j_call: TRBJ2-1

cdr3_aa: CASSLTGNYEQYF
cdr3_nt: TGTGCCAGCAGCTTGACAGGCAACTACGAGCAGTACTTC
clone_size: -
d_call: -
v_call: TRBV7-6
j_call: TRBJ2-7

cdr3_aa: CASSTSGTSVSSYNEQFF
cdr3_nt: TGCGCCAGCAGCACGTCCGGGACTAGCGTTAGCTCCTACAATGAGCAGTTCTTC
clone_size: -
d_call: TRBD2
v_call: TRBV5-1
j_call: TRBJ2-1

cdr3_aa: CASSVQLKKLFF
cdr3_nt: TGTGCCAGCAGTGTTCAGTTGAAAAAACTGTTTTTT
clone_size: -
d_call: -
v_call: TRBV6-1
j_call: TRBJ1-4

cdr3_aa: CASSPDRDYGYTF
cdr3_nt: TGTGCCAGCTCACCAGACAGAGACTATGGCTACACCTTC
clone_size: -
d_call: -
v_call: TRBV18
j_call: TRBJ1-2

cdr3_aa: CASSQFSRGNQPQHF
cdr3_nt: TGTGCCAGCAGTCAGTTTAGTAGAGGTAATCAGCCCCAGCATTTT
clone_size: -
d_call: -
v_call: TRBV27
j_call: TRBJ1-5

cdr3_aa: CASSLGGTGELFF
cdr3_nt: TGCGCCAGCAGCCTGGGAGGGACCGGGGAGCTGTTTTTT
clone_size: -
d_call: TRBD2
v_call: TRBV5-1
j_call: TRBJ2-2

cdr3_aa: CASSLIGSASTDTQYF
cdr3_nt: TGTGCCAGCAGCTTAATCGGTTCCGCTAGCACAGATACGCAGTATTTT
clone_size: -
d_call: -
v_call: TRBV7-3
j_call: TRBJ2-3

cdr3_aa: CASSQAGKTDTQYF
cdr3_nt: TGTGCCAGCAGCCAGGCGGGAAAAACAGATACGCAGTATTTT
clone_size: -
d_call: -
v_call: TRBV4-2
j_call: TRBJ2-3

cdr3_aa: CASSRRGRETQYF
cdr3_nt: TGTGCCAGCAGCCGCAGGGGGAGGGAGACCCAGTACTTC
clone_size: -
d_call: -
v_call: TRBV5-6
j_call: TRBJ2-5